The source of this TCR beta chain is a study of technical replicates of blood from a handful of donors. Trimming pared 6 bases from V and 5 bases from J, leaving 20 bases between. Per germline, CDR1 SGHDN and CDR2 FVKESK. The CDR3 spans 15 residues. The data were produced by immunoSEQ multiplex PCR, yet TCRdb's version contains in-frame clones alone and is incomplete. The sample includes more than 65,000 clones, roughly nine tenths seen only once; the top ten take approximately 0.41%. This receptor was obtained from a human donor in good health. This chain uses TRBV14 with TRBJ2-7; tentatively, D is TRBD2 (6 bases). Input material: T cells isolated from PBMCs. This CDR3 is CASSPRRAILDEQYF. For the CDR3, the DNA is TGTGCCAGCAGTCCCCGGAGGGCGATTCTCGACGAGCAGTACTTC.